These T cell receptor beta chains were read from a single sample in a study of T cell repertoires in cytomegalovirus infection. One entry per CDR3 protein results from TCRdb running MiXCR on the reads. The sample lists hundreds of thousands of distinct CDR3 sequences; less than 40% were seen once. No antigen has been identified for these receptors. Sequencing used cultured CD8+ T cells from PBMCs, obtained from culture after CMV antigen stimulation. The receptors shown here come from a human donor in good health (CMV status not recorded). Some clones in this sample may be carry-over from other donors' samples. The CDR3 runs from the conserved cysteine through the conserved F or W. The order of the fields is V gene, clone size, D gene, J gene, CDR3 protein, CDR3 DNA. The D gene is left open where the match is weak. Clone sizes are given selectively: once, few, many, or a class where the clone is expanded.

TRBV7-9	few	NA	TRBJ1-1	CASSRSLGTEAFF	TGTGCCAGCAGTCGTAGCCTGGGCACTGAAGCTTTCTTT
TRBV7-9	NA	TRBD2	TRBJ2-1	CASSFLAGPHNEQFF	TGTGCCAGCAGCTTTCTAGCGGGGCCCCACAATGAGCAGTTCTTC
TRBV24-1	NA	TRBD1	TRBJ2-5	CATSDPRDRGETQYF	TGTGCCACCAGTGATCCCCGGGACAGGGGTGAGACCCAGTACTTC
TRBV24-1	few	NA	TRBJ1-5	CATSDSGRQGGNQPQHF	TGTGCCACCAGTGACTCCGGACGGCAGGGAGGCAATCAGCCCCAGCATTTT
TRBV4-1	few	NA	TRBJ2-1	CASSQGVGRVEQFF	TGCGCCAGCAGCCAAGGGGTCGGGCGTGTTGAGCAGTTCTTC
TRBV12-3/TRBV12-4	few	NA	TRBJ1-4	CASSFFPALDEKLFF	TGTGCCAGCAGTTTCTTTCCGGCGCTGGATGAAAAACTGTTTTTT
TRBV19	NA	NA	TRBJ1-1	CASRVGAPTEAFF	TGTGCCAGTAGGGTGGGGGCGCCCACTGAAGCTTTCTTT
TRBV4-2	NA	TRBD2	TRBJ2-3	CASSQVTSELQDTQYF	TGTGCCAGCAGCCAAGTGACTAGCGAGTTGCAAGATACGCAGTATTTT
TRBV28	NA	NA	TRBJ1-5	CASIGAVGGNQPQHF	TGTGCCAGCATTGGGGCCGTAGGGGGCAATCAGCCCCAGCATTTT
TRBV7-2	many	NA	TRBJ1-4	CASSLMSPNEKLFF	TGTGCCAGCAGCTTAATGAGTCCTAATGAAAAACTGTTTTTT
TRBV7-9	NA	NA	TRBJ1-4	CASSLTSTNEKLFF	TGTGCCAGCAGCTTGACTAGTACTAATGAAAAACTGTTTTTT
TRBV27	NA	NA	TRBJ2-1	CASSPRLKGPVYNEQFF	TGTGCCAGCAGTCCGCGCCTCAAGGGGCCCGTTTACAATGAGCAGTTCTTC
TRBV4-2	few	TRBD2	TRBJ2-2	CASSHLLAGGTGELFF	TGTGCCAGCAGCCACCTACTAGCGGGGGGCACCGGGGAGCTGTTTTTT
TRBV4-3	NA	TRBD1	TRBJ1-2	CASSQDEAGGDYGYTF	TGCGCCAGCAGCCAAGATGAGGCAGGGGGCGATTATGGCTACACCTTC
TRBV6-1	few	NA	TRBJ1-1	CASSYMHPGAMNTEAFF	TGTGCCAGCAGCTATATGCATCCAGGGGCAATGAACACTGAAGCTTTCTTT
TRBV7-3	many	NA	TRBJ2-3	CASSLYGSDTQYF	TGTGCCAGCAGCTTATATGGGTCAGATACGCAGTATTTT
TRBV12-3/TRBV12-4	NA	NA	TRBJ1-2	CAILIRDTNYGYTF	TGTGCCATACTTATCCGGGATACTAACTATGGCTACACCTTC
TRBV5-6	NA	TRBD1	TRBJ2-1	CASSSIPGQGYNEQFF	TGTGCCAGCAGCTCAATACCGGGACAGGGGTACAATGAGCAGTTCTTC
TRBV7-6	NA	TRBD2	TRBJ2-4	CASSLMAGGLQIAKNIQYF	TGTGCCAGCAGCTTAATGGCGGGGGGCCTTCAAATAGCCAAAAACATTCAGTACTTC
TRBV5-1	NA	TRBD1	TRBJ2-2	CASELNRGTGELFF	TGCGCCAGCGAGCTCAACAGGGGCACCGGGGAGCTGTTTTTT
TRBV11-2	NA	NA	TRBJ2-3	CASSLVAVITQYF	TGTGCCAGCAGCTTAGTGGCCGTAATTACGCAGTATTTT
TRBV7-2	many	NA	TRBJ1-4	CASSPAGAPNEKLFF	TGTGCCAGCAGCCCTGCTGGGGCTCCTAATGAAAAACTGTTTTTT
TRBV13	NA	NA	TRBJ2-2	CASSFGHLTTGKTGELFF	TGTGCCAGCAGCTTCGGTCACTTAACGACAGGAAAAACCGGGGAGCTGTTTTTT
TRBV7-6	NA	NA	TRBJ2-2	CASSAAGGPNTGELFF	TGTGCCAGCAGCGCTGCCGGGGGGCCGAACACCGGGGAGCTGTTTTTT
TRBV11-2	NA	NA	TRBJ2-1	CASSLIIHEQFF	TGTGCCAGCAGTCTTATAATCCATGAGCAGTTCTTC
TRBV12-3/TRBV12-4	NA	NA	TRBJ1-6	CASSQRGAYNSPLHF	TGTGCCAGCAGCCAGCGCGGGGCCTATAATTCACCCCTCCACTTT
TRBV19	few	TRBD1	TRBJ1-1	CASMRTGGADWTWGNEAFF	TGTGCCAGTATGAGGACAGGGGGCGCCGATTGGACTTGGGGTAATGAAGCTTTCTTT
TRBV7-9	NA	NA	TRBJ1-1	CASSLAGPGRNTEAFF	TGTGCCAGCAGCTTAGCAGGCCCCGGGCGAAACACTGAAGCTTTCTTT
TRBV4-3	NA	NA	TRBJ2-3	CASSPGLGFTDTQYF	TGCGCCAGCAGCCCCGGACTGGGATTCACAGATACGCAGTATTTT
TRBV6-2/TRBV6-3	NA	NA	TRBJ2-1	CASSEYIGVTYNEQFF	TGTGCCAGCAGTGAATATATCGGGGTAACCTACAATGAGCAGTTCTTC
TRBV6-1	few	NA	TRBJ2-7	CASSPHAGSYEQYF	TGTGCCAGCAGCCCGCACGCTGGCTCCTACGAGCAGTACTTC
TRBV10-3	many	TRBD1	TRBJ2-5	CAISESGDRGFQETQYF	TGTGCCATCAGTGAGTCTGGAGACAGGGGGTTCCAAGAGACCCAGTACTTC
TRBV7-9	NA	TRBD1	TRBJ2-2	CASSLLWGQDANTGELFF	TGTGCCAGCAGCTTATTGTGGGGACAGGATGCGAACACCGGGGAGCTGTTTTTT
TRBV10-2	NA	TRBD1	TRBJ2-7	CASSVTGDEQYF	TGCGCCAGCAGTGTCACAGGGGACGAGCAGTACTTC
TRBV12-5	many	NA	TRBJ2-2	CASGLGTGELFF	TGTGCTAGTGGTTTGGGCACCGGGGAGCTGTTTTTT
TRBV7-2	few	TRBD1	TRBJ1-5	CASSLGTGGSKPQHF	TGTGCCAGCAGCCTCGGGACAGGGGGTTCTAAGCCCCAGCATTTT
TRBV27	NA	NA	TRBJ2-1	CASSLQTKNNEQFF	TGTGCCAGCAGTTTACAGACTAAAAACAATGAGCAGTTCTTC
TRBV15	few	TRBD2	TRBJ2-1	CATSRDTRGGYNEQFF	TGTGCCACCAGCAGAGATACCCGGGGGGGTTACAATGAGCAGTTCTTC
TRBV2	NA	NA	TRBJ2-3	CASLGSGDTDAQYF	TGTGCCAGCCTGGGAAGCGGAGACACAGATGCGCAGTATTTT